These 27 T cell receptor beta chains came from one sample sequenced in a study of beta chain features in type 1 diabetes. The study reverse transcribed the entire isolated RNA, so it sequenced expressed TCRB transcripts. Clones were read by immunoSEQ multiplex PCR, and TCRdb kept only the in-frame ones, dropping some. Of 300,000 to 350,000 clones listed, roughly 8% are singletons. Sequenced sample: central memory CD4+ T cells from blood. The receptors here all came from a woman aged 18-29 years in good health.

The J gene is TRBJ2-7, the V gene TRBV15; no firm D call. The CDR3 covers 16 residues. CDR1 is LNHNV and CDR2 is YYDKDF in the germline V gene (reference sequence). Trimming left V 0 bases short and J 7 bases short, with 19 bases between. CDR3 sequence (DNA): TGTGCCACCAGCAGAGATCATAAGCTGACCTATCGGGAGCAGTACTTC. Translated: CATSRDHKLTYREQYF.

Only a few counts were recorded for this clone. V is TRBV27 and J is TRBJ2-7; 11 nucleotides agree with TRBD2. V lost 2 bases to trimming and J lost 2 bases; unmatched junction nucleotides: 8. The CDR3 totals 17 residues. Looked up from germline, CDR1 is MNHEY and CDR2 is SMNVEV (reference sequence). CDR3 sequence: CASSLTSGRPVAYEQYF. The CDR3 region has the DNA TGTGCCAGCAGTTTAACTAGCGGGAGACCAGTCGCCTACGAGCAGTACTTC.

The chain joins TRBV2 to TRBJ1-2; TRBD1 agrees at 7 bases. Germline loops: CDR1 SNHLY, CDR2 FYNNEI. CDR3 length: 12 residues. V gave up 8 bases and J gave up 7 bases; unmatched junction bases: 7. The CDR3 sequence is CASGTEPLGYTF. The CDR3 coding sequence is TGTGCCAGCGGGACAGAACCTCTTGGCTACACCTTC.

V gene TRBV28 combines with J gene TRBJ1-5, with unresolved D. This CDR3 contains 15 residues. The V and J ends lost 6 bases and 0 bases respectively, with 12 bases between them. Germline CDR1 and CDR2: MDHEN and SYDVKM. The CDR3 nucleotides are TGTGCCAGCAGGACCTGGTCTCTTAGCAATCAGCCCCAGCATTTT. Its protein product is CASRTWSLSNQPQHF.

The V gene is TRBV28, the J gene TRBJ2-1; 7 nucleotides match TRBD2. Germline loops: CDR1 MDHEN, CDR2 SYDVKM. The CDR3 sequence is 14 residues long. V shed 7 bases, J shed 6 bases, and the junction held 9 bases outside the gene matches. The CDR3 region is CASTPGLPSNEQFF. CDR3 in DNA: TGTGCCAGCACCCCGGGACTACCCAGCAATGAGCAGTTCTTC.

This clone was observed a handful of times. The V call is TRBV20-1, the J call TRBJ2-2; weak D call: TRBD1 (6 bases). The CDR3 length is 11 residues. V dropped 4 bases and J dropped 8 bases, with 8 bases sitting between them. CDR1 DFQATT and CDR2 SNEGSKA come from the germline V gene (reference sequence). In DNA, the CDR3 is TGCAGTGCTAAAGGGGGAGGGGAGCTGTTTTTT. This sequence encodes CSAKGGGELFF.

This clone was counted at least ten times. At one end, the junction sequence differs from germline, possibly due to a read error. The rearrangement uses TRBV5-4 and TRBJ2-3; 7 positions match TRBD1. The length of the CDR3 is 14 residues. Germline V gene sequence: CDR1 SGHNT, CDR2 YYREEE (reference sequence). The chain's CDR3 is CASSLDRITDTQYF. CDR3 nucleotides: TGTGCCAGCAGTTTGGACAGGATCACAGATACGCAGTATTTT.

This clone has more than one count but fewer than ten. The chain uses TRBV6-1 and TRBJ2-7; 13 positions agree with TRBD2. In germline, CDR1 is MNHNS, CDR2 SASEGT. Unmatched junction bases numbered 4, after V lost 2 bases and J lost 3 bases. CDR3 length: 16 residues. CDR3: CASSETSGRANYEQYF. The CDR3, as DNA: TGTGCCAGCAGTGAAACTAGCGGGAGGGCAAACTACGAGCAGTACTTC.

The chain carries TRBV7-3 and TRBJ2-7; 7 nucleotides agree with TRBD1. Germline-derived CDR1 and CDR2 are SGHTA and FQGTGA. V dropped 3 bases and J dropped 6; count of bases not matched to a gene: 5. The CDR3 length is 13 residues. CDR3 sequence (DNA): TGTGCCAGCAGCTTCCTGACAGGGACCGAGCAGTACTTC. Residues: CASSFLTGTEQYF.

This chain links TRBV27 with TRBJ1-5; TRBD1 might be the D (5 bases). The length of the CDR3 is 15 residues. V was pared by 4 bases and J by 4 bases, with 14 bases between. Germline V gene data show CDR1 as MNHEY and CDR2 as SMNVEV (reference sequence). The DNA of the CDR3 is TGTGCCAGCAGTTCCGACCGGGGGGGGAATCAGCCCCAGCATTTT. This sequence encodes CASSSDRGGNQPQHF.

This chain links TRBV20-1 with TRBJ2-7, with unresolved D. The CDR3 runs to 10 residues. V was trimmed by 6 bases and J by 3 bases, leaving 6 bases between them. Germline values: CDR1 DFQATT, CDR2 SNEGSKA (reference sequence). CDR3 nucleotides: TGCAGTGCCTCCTTCTACGAGCAGTACTTC. As protein: CSASFYEQYF.

The genes are TRBV10-3 and TRBJ2-2, with 8 bases fitting TRBD2. The CDR3 runs to 15 residues. Germline V gene lookup returns CDR1 ENHRY and CDR2 SYGVKD. V lost 3 bases and J lost 4; bases outside the gene matches: 4. CDR3 DNA sequence: TGTGCCATCAGTGATAGCGGGATCGGCACCGGGGAGCTGTTTTTT. Translating it yields CAISDSGIGTGELFF.

This clone came up a few times. The gene calls are TRBV15 and TRBJ2-3; D possibly corresponds to TRBD1 (6 bases). The CDR3 runs 15 residues. V lost 8 bases, J lost 4 bases, and 19 bases lay in between. The germline CDR1 and CDR2 sequences are LNHNV and YYDKDF (reference sequence). This chain's CDR3 is CATGYGGAGADTQYF. The CDR3 nucleotides are TGTGCCACCGGATATGGGGGCGCGGGCGCAGATACGCAGTATTTT.

This clone was seen ten or more times. The chain combines TRBV7-2 with TRBJ2-5; 9 positions agree with TRBD1. The V gene's germline CDR1 is SGHTA and CDR2 FQGNSA. V shed 3 bases and J 5 bases; nucleotides not matched to a gene: 10. The CDR3 has 16 residues. CDR3 residues: CASSFGSGQGLETQYF. As DNA, the CDR3 is TGTGCCAGCAGCTTTGGGTCGGGACAGGGTTTGGAGACCCAGTACTTC.

CDR3 coding DNA: TGTGCCAGCAGTTTGTGGGGACAGGACTCCTACGAGCAGTACTTC. Protein product: CASSLWGQDSYEQYF. This chain joins TRBV28 and TRBJ2-7, with 8 bases identical to TRBD1. The CDR3 covers 15 residues. V gave up 3 bases and J gave up 0 bases; unmatched junction bases: 4. Germline V gene sequence: CDR1 MDHEN, CDR2 SYDVKM.

This clone has more than one count but fewer than ten. This rearrangement joins TRBV7-8 to TRBJ2-7; 12 bases are shared with TRBD2. Per germline, CDR1 SGHVS and CDR2 FQNEAQ. V dropped 4 bases and J dropped 2; count of bases not matched to a gene: 6. This CDR3 is 16 amino acids long. As DNA, the CDR3 is TGTGCCAGCAGCTACCTAGCGGGAGGGACCGCCTACGAGCAGTACTTC. Protein product: CASSYLAGGTAYEQYF.

This clone came up a few times. The CDR3 region has the DNA TGTGCCAGCAGCCTTCCTAGCGGAGCTACCTACGAGCAGTACTTC. Translating gives CASSLPSGATYEQYF. V is TRBV11-2 and J is TRBJ2-7; TRBD2 matches at 7 bases. Germline lookup yields CDR1 SGHAT and CDR2 FQNNGV. Trimming cost V 5 bases and J 2 bases; bases outside gene matches: 9. The CDR3 consists of 15 residues.

This chain connects TRBV4-3 to TRBJ1-2, with 7 positions matching TRBD1. Germline CDR1 LGHNA, CDR2 YSLEER. J was trimmed by 6 bases and V by 0 bases; bases with no gene match: 7. This CDR3 spans 15 amino acids. Here the CDR3 reads CASSQDIGDRDGYTF. CDR3 DNA: TGCGCCAGCAGCCAAGACATTGGGGACAGAGATGGCTACACCTTC.

The rearrangement uses TRBV18 and TRBJ2-1; 11 bases are shared with TRBD2. The V gene end was trimmed by 4 bases and the J gene end by 2 bases; junction bases not matched to a gene: 10. This CDR3 comprises 18 residues. Germline V gives CDR1 KGHSH, CDR2 LQKENI. The CDR3 coding sequence is TGTGCCAGCTCACTCCATCAGTCTAGCGGGGGGACCTACAATGAGCAGTTCTTC. Amino acids: CASSLHQSSGGTYNEQFF.

This clone showed up just a few times. The V call is TRBV4-2, the J call TRBJ1-5, with D unclear. CDR1 is LGHNA, CDR2 YNFKEQ, per germline. This CDR3 comprises 16 residues. V lost 1 base and J lost 7, with 17 bases in between. The CDR3 protein is CASSQGGETYNQPQHF. CDR3 coding DNA: TGTGCCAGCAGCCAAGGGGGAGAAACGTACAACCAGCCCCAGCATTTT.

This clone was seen at least ten times. The V call is TRBV7-9, the J call TRBJ2-2; perhaps TRBD2 as D (6 bases). The V gene lost 2 bases and the J gene lost 2 bases, with 15 bases spanning the gap. This CDR3 contains 17 residues. Per germline, CDR1 SEHNR and CDR2 FQNEAQ (reference sequence). CDR3 DNA sequence: TGTGCCAGCAGCTTACTATCTGACGGGAGAAACACCGGGGAGCTGTTTTTT. Protein sequence: CASSLLSDGRNTGELFF.

This clone was found many times. J is TRBJ1-4 and V is TRBV7-9, with a weak D call TRBD1 (6 bases). Trimming removed 5 bases at V and 6 bases at J, with 10 bases between. This CDR3 region has 13 residues. Looked up from germline, CDR1 is SEHNR and CDR2 is FQNEAQ (reference sequence). CDR3 bases: TGTGCCAGCAGCCTAGGACAGTATGAAAAACTGTTTTTT. Translated, it gives CASSLGQYEKLFF. Supplemented by reference TRBV7-9 and TRBJ1-4, the full variable domain reads DTGVSQNPRHKITKRGQNVTFRCDPISEHNRLYWYRQTLGQGPEFLTYFQNEAQLEKSRLLSDRFSAERPKGSFSTLEIQRTEQGDSAMYLCASSLGQYEKLFFGSGTQLSVL.

This clone was found a few times. The gene calls are TRBV7-9 and TRBJ1-1; no firm D call. The germline CDR1 and CDR2 sequences are SEHNR and FQNEAQ (reference sequence). This CDR3 comprises 12 residues. V lost 7 bases and J 2 bases, leaving 8 bases between the germline ends. DNA of the CDR3: TGTGCCAGCACCCCGACCAACACTGAAGCTTTCTTT. Protein sequence: CASTPTNTEAFF.

As to this clone: A much more abundant neighbour one base away suggests this may be a read error. CDR3 sequence: CASSPMNEQFF. Written as DNA, the CDR3 is TGTGCCAGCAGCCCGATGAATGAGCAGTTCTTC. This sequence joins TRBV7-8 and TRBJ2-1; D is undetermined. The CDR3 totals 11 residues. V was pared by 5 bases and J by 7 bases, with 6 bases between. Per germline, CDR1 SGHVS and CDR2 FQNEAQ.

In its sample, this clone was seen a few times. The sample carries other DNA sequences with the same CDR3. This sequence joins TRBV4-3 and TRBJ2-1, with D hard to call. CDR1 is LGHNA and CDR2 is YSLEER in the germline V gene. Trimming stripped 4 bases from V and 3 bases from J, with 7 bases between. The CDR3 contains 13 residues. CDR3 amino acids: CASSRSGYNEQFF. The CDR3 DNA reads TGCGCCAGCAGCCGTTCCGGCTACAATGAGCAGTTCTTC.

V gene TRBV2 combines with J gene TRBJ1-1; a weak D match, TRBD1 (6 bases). The CDR3 spans 12 residues. V was trimmed by 7 bases and J by 5 bases, leaving 11 bases between them. CDR1 SNHLY and CDR2 FYNNEI come from the germline V gene. The CDR3 DNA follows: TGTGCCAGCATCGCGCAGGGGACTGAAGCTTTCTTT. The encoded protein is CASIAQGTEAFF.

This chain uses TRBV29-1 with TRBJ2-1, with 14 bases aligning to TRBD2. V shed 5 bases, J shed 0 bases, and the junction held 3 bases outside the gene matches. This CDR3 contains 16 residues. Germline values: CDR1 SQVTM, CDR2 ANQGSEA. The DNA of the CDR3 is TGCAGCGTTTGGACTAGCGGGGGGAGCTCCTACAATGAGCAGTTCTTC. Its protein product is CSVWTSGGSSYNEQFF.